This entry concerns a single T cell receptor (beta chain). The antigen is not known. Assay used: immunoSEQ multiplex PCR; TCRdb lists only in-frame clones, some missing. The profile shows some 310,000 clones, roughly 90% of them singletons. The approximately 120-subject validation cohort, separate from the approximately 670-subject first cohort, included the donors. The data were obtained in a study of cytomegalovirus exposure and HLA in healthy donors. Study observations and caveats: In a later analysis, first-cohort TCR clusters were found to tend to co-occur in the approximately 120 validation repertoires. The study designated over 150 TCR beta chains cytomegalovirus-associated.

Germline V gene data show CDR1 as LNHDA and CDR2 as SQIVND (reference sequence). V was trimmed by 3 bases and J by 0 bases, leaving 9 bases between them. The CDR3 covers 16 residues. This chain uses TRBV19 with TRBJ1-6; no definite D call. This receptor was obtained from a man younger than 40 in good health and CMV-seronegative. Sequencing input: PBMCs. DNA for the CDR3: TGTGCCAGTAGTATTGCCGGGAGCTCCTATAATTCACCCCTCCACTTT. This gives the protein CASSIAGSSYNSPLHF.